This T cell receptor (beta chain) was sequenced during a study of blood T cell repertoires in COVID-19. The overall study: Specimens from acute and convalescent COVID-19 originated in the United States, Italy and Spain.

Enrolment of Seattle patients took place during active infection, and they were followed longitudinally. Per germline, CDR1 SEHNR and CDR2 FQNEAQ (reference sequence). V shed 3 bases and J 7 bases; nucleotides not matched to a gene: 3. The CDR3 loop spans 14 amino acids. Per the original data handling: Reference gene primer amplification gave estimated nucleated cell counts. TCRdb's copy holds only in-frame clones and misses some; the assay was immunoSEQ multiplex PCR. The V and J calls and clone size come from that table; D and trimming were worked out from the DNA. The sample carries around 250,000 clones, around 87% recorded once.

Sequenced material: peripheral blood. The sequence came from a woman aged 55-69 years with COVID-19, enrolled during active disease. The chain joins TRBV7-9 to TRBJ1-4, with 9 bases that match TRBD1. CDR3 region: CASSLDRGSEKLFF. The CDR3 DNA sequence: TGTGCCAGCAGCTTGGACAGGGGTAGTGAAAAACTGTTTTTT.